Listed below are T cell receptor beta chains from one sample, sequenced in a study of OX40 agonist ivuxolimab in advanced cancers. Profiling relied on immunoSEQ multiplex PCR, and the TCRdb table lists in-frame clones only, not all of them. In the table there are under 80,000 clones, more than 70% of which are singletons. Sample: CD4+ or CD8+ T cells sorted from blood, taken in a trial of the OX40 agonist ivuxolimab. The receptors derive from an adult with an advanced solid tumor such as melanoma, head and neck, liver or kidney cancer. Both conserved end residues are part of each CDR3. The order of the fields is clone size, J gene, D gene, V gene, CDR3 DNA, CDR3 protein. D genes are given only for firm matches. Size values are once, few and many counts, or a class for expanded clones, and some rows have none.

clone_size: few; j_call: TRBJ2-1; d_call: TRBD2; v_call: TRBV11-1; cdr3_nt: TGTGCCAGCCTCGGGGCGACTAGCGGGGGCCACAATGAGCAGTTCTTC; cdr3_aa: CASLGATSGGHNEQFF
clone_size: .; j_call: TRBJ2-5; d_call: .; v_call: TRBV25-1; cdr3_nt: TGTGCCAGCAGTGAATTAGGCGGGGCCCAAGAGACCCAGTACTTC; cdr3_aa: CASSELGGAQETQYF
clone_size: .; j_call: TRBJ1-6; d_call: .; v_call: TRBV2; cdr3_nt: TGTGCCAGCAGCGTAACAGGGATAGGTTCACCCCTCCACTTT; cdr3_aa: CASSVTGIGSPLHF
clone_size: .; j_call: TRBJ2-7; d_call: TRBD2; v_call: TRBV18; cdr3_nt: TGTGCCAGCTCACCAACTAGCGGGAGTAACTACGAGCAGTACTTC; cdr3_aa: CASSPTSGSNYEQYF
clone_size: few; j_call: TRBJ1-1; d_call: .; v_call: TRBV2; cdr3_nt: TGTGCCAGCAGTGATAAGGCAGGGAACACTGAAGCTTTCTTT; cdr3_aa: CASSDKAGNTEAFF
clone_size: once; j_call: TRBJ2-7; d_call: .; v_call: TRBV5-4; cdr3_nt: TGTGCCAGCAGCTTGGGCAATCTGGCGGGAACCTCCTACGAGCAGTACTTC; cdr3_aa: CASSLGNLAGTSYEQYF
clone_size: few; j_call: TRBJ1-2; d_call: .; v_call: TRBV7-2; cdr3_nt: TGTGCCAGCAGCTTGGACAGCTCCCTGGGCTACACCTTC; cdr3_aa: CASSLDSSLGYTF
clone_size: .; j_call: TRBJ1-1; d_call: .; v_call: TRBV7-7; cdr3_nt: TGTGCCAGCAGCCTTACAGGGAACACTGAAGCTTTCTTT; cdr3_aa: CASSLTGNTEAFF
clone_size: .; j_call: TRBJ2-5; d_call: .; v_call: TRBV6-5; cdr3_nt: TGTGCCAGCAGTTACGGTGGGACCCAGTACTTC; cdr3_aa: CASSYGGTQYF
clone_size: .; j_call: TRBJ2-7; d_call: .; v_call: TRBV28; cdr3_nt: TGTGCCAGCAGTGTAACCTACGAGCAGTACTTC; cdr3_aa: CASSVTYEQYF
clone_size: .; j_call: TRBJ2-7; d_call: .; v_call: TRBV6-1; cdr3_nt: TGTGCCAGCAGTGAAGCCCCGGGACGGTCCTACGAGCAGTACTTC; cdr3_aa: CASSEAPGRSYEQYF
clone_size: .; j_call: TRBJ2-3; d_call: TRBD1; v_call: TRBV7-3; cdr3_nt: TGTGCCAGCAAAGCGACAGGGTCCACAGATACGCAGTATTTT; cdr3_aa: CASKATGSTDTQYF
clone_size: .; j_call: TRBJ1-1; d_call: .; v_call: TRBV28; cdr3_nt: TGTGCCAGCAGTTTCCCGTCCCAGGGACACGCTGAAGCTTTCTTT; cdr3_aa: CASSFPSQGHAEAFF
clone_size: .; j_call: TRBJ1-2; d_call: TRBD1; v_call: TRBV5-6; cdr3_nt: TGTGCCAGCAGCTGGGACAGGGGTGAAGGTGGCTACACCTTC; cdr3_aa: CASSWDRGEGGYTF
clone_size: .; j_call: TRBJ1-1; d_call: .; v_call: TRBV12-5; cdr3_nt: TGTGCTAGTGGTTTATGGGATTACACTGAAGCTTTCTTT; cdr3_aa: CASGLWDYTEAFF
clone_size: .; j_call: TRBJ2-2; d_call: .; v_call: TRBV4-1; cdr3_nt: TGCGCCAGCAGCCAAGAAGGCGGGACACAGAACACCGGGGAGCTGTTTTTT; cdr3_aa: CASSQEGGTQNTGELFF
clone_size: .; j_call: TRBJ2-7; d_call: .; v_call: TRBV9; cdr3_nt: TGTGCCAGCAGCCCGACCGGGGGGCGCTACGAGCAGTACTTC; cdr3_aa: CASSPTGGRYEQYF
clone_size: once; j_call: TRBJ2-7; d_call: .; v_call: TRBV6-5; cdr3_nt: TGTGCCAGCAGTTACCCGGCGGGGAGCTCCTACGAGCAGTACTTC; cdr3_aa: CASSYPAGSSYEQYF
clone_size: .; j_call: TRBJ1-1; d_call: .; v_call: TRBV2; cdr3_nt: TGTGCCAGCTCAACAGGGAGGAACACTGAAGCTTTCTTT; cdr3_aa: CASSTGRNTEAFF
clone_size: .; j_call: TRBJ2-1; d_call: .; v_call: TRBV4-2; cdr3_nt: TGTGCCAGCAGCCTCAGCTCCTACAATGAGCAGTTCTTC; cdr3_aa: CASSLSSYNEQFF
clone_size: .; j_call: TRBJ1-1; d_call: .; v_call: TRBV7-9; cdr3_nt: TGTGCCAGCAGCCCGCTGTCGGGGCCCAGCGACACTGAAGCTTTCTTT; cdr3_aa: CASSPLSGPSDTEAFF
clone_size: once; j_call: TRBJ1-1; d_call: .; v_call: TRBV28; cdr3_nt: TGTGCCAGCAGTTTAGGGGACCGAGTGGCTGAAGCTTTCTTT; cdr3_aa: CASSLGDRVAEAFF
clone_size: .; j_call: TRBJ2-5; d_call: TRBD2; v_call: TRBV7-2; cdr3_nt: TGTGCCAGCAGCTTTGGGAGGGGTACAGAGACCCAGTACTTC; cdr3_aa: CASSFGRGTETQYF
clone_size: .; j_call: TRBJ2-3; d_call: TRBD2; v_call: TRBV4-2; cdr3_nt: TGTGCCAGCAGGACTGGGCGAATAGCGGGGTCTGGGGATACGCAGTATTTT; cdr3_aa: CASRTGRIAGSGDTQYF
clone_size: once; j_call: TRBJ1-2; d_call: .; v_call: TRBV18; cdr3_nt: TGTGCCAGCTCAATCGGGACCCAAGCACGGTATGGCTACACCTTC; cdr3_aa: CASSIGTQARYGYTF
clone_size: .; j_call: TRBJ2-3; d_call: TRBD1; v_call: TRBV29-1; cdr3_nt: TGCAGCGTTGAGACAGGGGGCGCAGATACGCAGTATTTT; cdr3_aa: CSVETGGADTQYF
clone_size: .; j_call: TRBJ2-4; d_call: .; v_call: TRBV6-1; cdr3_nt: TGTGCCAGCAACTTTGGAGTTGCCAAAAACATTCAGTACTTC; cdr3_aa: CASNFGVAKNIQYF
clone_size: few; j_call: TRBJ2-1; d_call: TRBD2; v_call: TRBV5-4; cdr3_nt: TGTGCCAGCAGCCCCGGGACTAAGAATGAGCAGTTCTTC; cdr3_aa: CASSPGTKNEQFF
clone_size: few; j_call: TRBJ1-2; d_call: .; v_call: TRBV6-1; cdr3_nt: TGTGCCGGAACCCGGCAGGGCTATGGCTACACCTTC; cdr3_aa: CAGTRQGYGYTF
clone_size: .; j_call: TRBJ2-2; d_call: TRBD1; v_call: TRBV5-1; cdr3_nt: TGCGCCAGCAGCTTGTACCTTCCGGGACAGGGGTCCACCGGGGAGCTGTTTTTT; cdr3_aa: CASSLYLPGQGSTGELFF
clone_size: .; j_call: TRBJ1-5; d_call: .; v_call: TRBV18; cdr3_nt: TGTGCCAGCTCACCACAACCCCCATCTAATAGCAATCAGCCCCAGCATTTT; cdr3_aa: CASSPQPPSNSNQPQHF
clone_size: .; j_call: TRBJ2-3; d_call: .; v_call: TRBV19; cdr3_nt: TGTGCCAGTAGTAGAAGACTACATAGCACAGATACGCAGTATTTT; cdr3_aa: CASSRRLHSTDTQYF
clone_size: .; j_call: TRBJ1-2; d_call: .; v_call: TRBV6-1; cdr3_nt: TGTGCCAGCAGTGAAAGGGCGGACTATGGCTACACCTTC; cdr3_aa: CASSERADYGYTF
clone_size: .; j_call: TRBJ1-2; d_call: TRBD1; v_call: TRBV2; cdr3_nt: TGTGCCAGCAGTGAGCGGCAGGGGGCGCAGGGCTACACCTTC; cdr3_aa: CASSERQGAQGYTF
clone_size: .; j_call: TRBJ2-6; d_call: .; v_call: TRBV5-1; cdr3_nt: TGCGCCAGCAGTTTTGAGGGCTCTGGGGCCAACGTCCTGACTTTC; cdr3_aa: CASSFEGSGANVLTF
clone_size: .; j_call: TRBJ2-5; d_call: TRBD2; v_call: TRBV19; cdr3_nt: TGTGCCAGTAGTATAACTAGCGGCAACTTCCAAGAGACCCAGTACTTC; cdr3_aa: CASSITSGNFQETQYF
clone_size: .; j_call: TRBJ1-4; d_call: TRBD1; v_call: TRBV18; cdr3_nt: TGTGCCAGCTCACCACTGGGACAGGGGGCATCGAGTCCGGGAAAACTGTTTTTT; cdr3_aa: CASSPLGQGASSPGKLFF
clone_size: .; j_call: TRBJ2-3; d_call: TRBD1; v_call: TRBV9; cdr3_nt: TGTGCCAGCAGCCCTACAGGGGCAAGCACAGATACGCAGTATTTT; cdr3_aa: CASSPTGASTDTQYF
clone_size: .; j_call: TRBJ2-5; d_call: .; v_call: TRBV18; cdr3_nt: TGTGCCAGCTCACCAAAGGGCGGGGGCTACCAAGAGACCCAGTACTTC; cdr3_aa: CASSPKGGGYQETQYF
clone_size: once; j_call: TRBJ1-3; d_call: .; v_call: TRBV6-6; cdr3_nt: TGTGCCAGCAGTATGGGGTCTGGAAACACCATATATTTT; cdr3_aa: CASSMGSGNTIYF
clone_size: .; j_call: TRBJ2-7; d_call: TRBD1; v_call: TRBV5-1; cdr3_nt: TGCGCCAGCAGCACCCTGCCGGGACAGGGCTACGAGCAGTACTTC; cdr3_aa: CASSTLPGQGYEQYF
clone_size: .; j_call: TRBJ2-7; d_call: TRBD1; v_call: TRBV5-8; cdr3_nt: TGTGCCAGCAGCCGAGACGGACAGGGGGCCTACGAGCAGTACTTC; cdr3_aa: CASSRDGQGAYEQYF
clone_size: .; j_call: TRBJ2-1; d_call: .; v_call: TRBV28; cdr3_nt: TGTGCCAGCAGCCCAACCGGGTTAGAGCAGTTCTTC; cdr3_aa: CASSPTGLEQFF
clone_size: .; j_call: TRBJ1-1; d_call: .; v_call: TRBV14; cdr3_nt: TGTGCCAGCAGCCAAGGGAAGGGGCAGAACACTGAAGCTTTCTTT; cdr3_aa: CASSQGKGQNTEAFF
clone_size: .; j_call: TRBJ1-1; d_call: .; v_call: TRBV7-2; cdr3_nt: TGTGCCAGCAGCTTAATTCACCGATACACTGAAGCTTTCTTT; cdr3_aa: CASSLIHRYTEAFF
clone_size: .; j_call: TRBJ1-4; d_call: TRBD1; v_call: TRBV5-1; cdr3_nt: TGCGCCAGCAGCTTAGAACAGGGGAATGAAAAACTGTTTTTT; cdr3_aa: CASSLEQGNEKLFF
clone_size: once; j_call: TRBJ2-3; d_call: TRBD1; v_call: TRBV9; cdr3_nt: TGTGCCAGCAGCGTAGTTGGGACAGGCACAGATACGCAGTATTTT; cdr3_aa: CASSVVGTGTDTQYF
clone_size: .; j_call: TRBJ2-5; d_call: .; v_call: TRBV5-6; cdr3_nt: TGTGCCAGCAGCTTTCTCGGCCGGGGCCAAGAGACCCAGTACTTC; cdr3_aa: CASSFLGRGQETQYF
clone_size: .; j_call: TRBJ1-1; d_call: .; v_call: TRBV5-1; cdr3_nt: TGCGCCAGCAGCGCCGGGACCGGCACTGAAGCTTTCTTT; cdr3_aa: CASSAGTGTEAFF
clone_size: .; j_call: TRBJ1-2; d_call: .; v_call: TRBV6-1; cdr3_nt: TGTGCCATCAGTGGAGCAACAGCCGGCGGAAACTATGGCTACACCTTC; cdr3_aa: CAISGATAGGNYGYTF